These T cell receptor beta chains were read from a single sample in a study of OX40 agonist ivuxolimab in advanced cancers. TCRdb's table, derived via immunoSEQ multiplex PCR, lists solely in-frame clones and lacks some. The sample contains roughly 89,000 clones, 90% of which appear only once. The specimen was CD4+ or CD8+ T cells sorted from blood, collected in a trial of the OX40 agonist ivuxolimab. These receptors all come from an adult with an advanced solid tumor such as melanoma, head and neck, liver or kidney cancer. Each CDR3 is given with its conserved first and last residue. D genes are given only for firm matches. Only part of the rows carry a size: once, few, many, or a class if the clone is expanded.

CDR3 protein: CASSLMGSGTGELFF
CDR3 DNA: TGTGCCAGCAGCTTGATGGGGTCAGGCACCGGGGAGCTGTTTTTT
V gene: TRBV5-4
clone size: -
D gene: -
J gene: TRBJ2-2

CDR3 protein: CASSPGGSDEQYF
CDR3 DNA: TGTGCCAGCAGTCCAGGGGGGTCGGACGAGCAGTACTTC
V gene: TRBV27
clone size: few
D gene: -
J gene: TRBJ2-7

CDR3 protein: CASSQEGLLEQYF
CDR3 DNA: TGTGCCAGCAGCCAAGAAGGACTTCTAGAGCAGTACTTC
V gene: TRBV14
clone size: -
D gene: -
J gene: TRBJ2-7

CDR3 protein: CASSPGATNYGYTF
CDR3 DNA: TGTGCCAGCAGCCCAGGGGCTACTAACTATGGCTACACCTTC
V gene: TRBV11-2
clone size: -
D gene: -
J gene: TRBJ1-2

CDR3 protein: CSVEDQDGAGIQYF
CDR3 DNA: TGCAGCGTTGAAGATCAGGACGGCGCCGGCATTCAGTACTTC
V gene: TRBV29-1
clone size: -
D gene: -
J gene: TRBJ2-4

CDR3 protein: CASSPQGGTEAFF
CDR3 DNA: TGCGCCAGCAGCCCACAGGGAGGGACTGAAGCTTTCTTT
V gene: TRBV5-1
clone size: -
D gene: -
J gene: TRBJ1-1

CDR3 protein: CAWSVTVLPYEQYF
CDR3 DNA: TGTGCCTGGAGTGTGACAGTTCTTCCCTACGAGCAGTACTTC
V gene: TRBV30
clone size: -
D gene: -
J gene: TRBJ2-7

CDR3 protein: CSVAELADLYEQYF
CDR3 DNA: TGCAGCGTTGCCGAACTAGCGGACCTCTACGAGCAGTACTTC
V gene: TRBV29-1
clone size: -
D gene: TRBD2
J gene: TRBJ2-7

CDR3 protein: CAWSLGDSNQPQHF
CDR3 DNA: TGTGCCTGGAGTTTAGGGGATAGCAATCAGCCCCAGCATTTT
V gene: TRBV30
clone size: -
D gene: -
J gene: TRBJ1-5

CDR3 protein: CASSLSRGGETQYF
CDR3 DNA: TGTGCCAGCAGTTTATCCAGGGGAGGGGAGACCCAGTACTTC
V gene: TRBV27
clone size: -
D gene: -
J gene: TRBJ2-5

CDR3 protein: CASSYLAPGQGHGYTF
CDR3 DNA: TGTGCCAGCAGTTACCTAGCGCCGGGACAGGGACACGGCTACACCTTC
V gene: TRBV6-6
clone size: -
D gene: TRBD1
J gene: TRBJ1-2

CDR3 protein: CASSRRGNTEAFF
CDR3 DNA: TGTGCCAGCAGTAGGAGGGGGAACACTGAAGCTTTCTTT
V gene: TRBV27
clone size: -
D gene: -
J gene: TRBJ1-1

CDR3 protein: CASSQPRGGTEAFF
CDR3 DNA: TGTGCCAGCAGTCAACCCAGGGGCGGTACTGAAGCTTTCTTT
V gene: TRBV28
clone size: -
D gene: -
J gene: TRBJ1-1

CDR3 protein: CASSFGGGFEAFF
CDR3 DNA: TGTGCCAGCAGCTTCGGCGGGGGGTTTGAAGCTTTCTTT
V gene: TRBV5-4
clone size: few
D gene: -
J gene: TRBJ1-1

CDR3 protein: CATSKVGSGSVPYEQYF
CDR3 DNA: TGTGCCACCAGCAAGGTGGGTAGCGGGAGCGTCCCCTACGAGCAGTACTTC
V gene: TRBV15
clone size: -
D gene: TRBD2
J gene: TRBJ2-7